The 31 T cell receptor beta chains in this list originate from one sample, sequenced in a study of cytomegalovirus exposure and HLA in healthy donors. PCR involved 60 Vbeta and 13 Jbeta primers. Assay: immunoSEQ multiplex PCR; the TCRdb copy retains only in-frame clones and omits some. Altogether roughly 97,000 clones are present, about 80% being singletons, with the ten largest covering roughly 5.4%. Sequenced input: PBMCs. These receptors were taken from a woman aged 18-29 years in good health and CMV-seropositive.

The rearrangement uses TRBV7-3 and TRBJ1-1; D gene ambiguous. With 5 bases removed from V and 2 bases from J, the gap between germline ends came to 3 bases. CDR1 is SGHTA and CDR2 is FQGTGA in the germline V gene. The CDR3 sequence is 11 residues long. The CDR3: CASSVNTEAFF. CDR3 sequence (DNA): TGTGCCAGCAGCGTAAACACTGAAGCTTTCTTT. Filled out from reference TRBV7-3 and TRBJ1-1, the complete variable domain reads GAGVSQTPSNKVTEKGKYVELRCDPISGHTALYWYRQSLGQGPEFLIYFQGTGAADDSGLPNDRFFAVRPEGSVSTLKIQRTERGDSAVYLCASSVNTEAFFGQGTRLTVV.

Only one count was recorded for this clone. The chain is built from TRBV5-1 and TRBJ1-1; the D is unclear. V lost 5 bases to trimming and J lost 1 base, with 9 bases between them. The CDR3 runs to 13 residues. The germline gives CDR1 SGHRS, CDR2 YFSETQ. CDR3 residues: CASRYGENTEAFF. The DNA of the CDR3 is TGCGCCAGCAGGTACGGTGAGAACACTGAAGCTTTCTTT. Combining the CDR3 with reference TRBV5-1 and TRBJ1-1 gives the whole variable domain KAGVTQTPRYLIKTRGQQVTLSCSPISGHRSVSWYQQTPGQGLQFLFEYFSETQRNKGNFPGRFSGRQFSNSRSEMNVSTLELGDSALYLCASRYGENTEAFFGQGTRLTVV.

The chain is built from TRBV6-5 and TRBJ1-2; no reliable D call. Deletions cut 4 bases from V and 7 bases from J, with 13 bases between. The CDR3 has 13 amino acids. From germline, CDR1 is MNHEY and CDR2 SVGAGI. The CDR3 DNA reads as TGTGCCAGCAGTTCTGGTCATTCCGGTGGCTACACCTTC. This codes for CASSSGHSGGYTF.

Ten or more counts support this clone. CDR3 amino acids: CAWRGMGTGGTEAFF. CDR3 bases: TGTGCCTGGAGGGGGATGGGTACCGGGGGCACTGAAGCTTTCTTT. V usage is TRBV30 and J usage is TRBJ1-1; tentatively, D is TRBD1 (5 bases). Germline V gene sequence: CDR1 GTSNPN, CDR2 SVGIG (reference sequence). The V gene lost 3 bases and the J gene lost 4 bases, with 18 bases spanning the gap. CDR3 length: 15 residues.

The gene calls are TRBV19 and TRBJ2-6, with a tentative D call TRBD2 (7 bases). V lost 6 bases to trimming and J lost 4 bases, with 10 bases between them. The CDR3 totals 14 residues. Germline V lookup: CDR1 LNHDA, CDR2 SQIVND (reference sequence). The DNA of the CDR3 is TGTGCCAGTAGGGGGGGGGCAGGGGCCAACGTCCTGACTTTC. It codes for CASRGGAGANVLTF.

The gene calls are TRBV28 and TRBJ2-6; the D gene is possibly TRBD1 (6 bases). Germline CDR1 and CDR2: MDHEN and SYDVKM. V was cut by 5 bases and J by 0 bases, with 8 bases left in between. This CDR3 has 15 amino acids. The CDR3 here is CASSTGLSGANVLTF. CDR3 coding DNA: TGTGCCAGCAGTACAGGGCTCTCTGGGGCCAACGTCCTGACTTTC.

This clone was recorded a few times. The V call is TRBV4-2, the J call TRBJ1-1; D gene uncertain. This CDR3 region has 13 residues. The germline V gene has CDR1 LGHNA and CDR2 YNFKEQ. Deletions cut 2 bases from V and 1 base from J, with 5 bases between. This CDR3 is CASSQTRNTEAFF. The CDR3 region has the DNA TGTGCCAGCAGCCAAACCAGGAACACTGAAGCTTTCTTT.

The chain carries TRBV5-4 and TRBJ2-7; 11 nucleotides match TRBD2. The CDR3 has 15 residues. Germline-derived CDR1 and CDR2 are SGHNT and YYREEE (reference sequence). The V and J ends lost 0 bases and 4 bases, in that order; junction bases with no gene match: 3. DNA for the CDR3: TGTGCCAGCAGCTTGGACTTAGCGGGAGGGTACGAGCAGTACTTC. Its protein product is CASSLDLAGGYEQYF.

The chain links TRBV2 to TRBJ2-1; D is perhaps TRBD2 (6 bases). V was clipped by 4 bases and J by 2 bases, with 12 bases between them. Looked up from germline, CDR1 is SNHLY and CDR2 is FYNNEI. The CDR3 loop spans 15 amino acids. Written as DNA, the CDR3 is TGTGCCAGCAGTGTACTAGCCGGGGCCTACAATGAGCAGTTCTTC. Its translation is CASSVLAGAYNEQFF.

The chain couples TRBV5-4 to TRBJ2-7; 9 bases align to TRBD2. The CDR3 has 16 amino acids. Germline values: CDR1 SGHNT, CDR2 YYREEE (reference sequence). Trimming at V came to 3 bases and at J to 2 bases, leaving 9 bases not matched to a gene. CDR3 sequence: CASSWEASGTTYEQYF. The CDR3 DNA is TGTGCCAGCAGCTGGGAAGCTAGCGGGACGACCTACGAGCAGTACTTC.

The chain combines TRBV18 with TRBJ2-7; tentatively, D is TRBD2 (6 bases). Trimming took off 3 bases at V and 1 base at J, with 10 bases between the two ends. CDR1 and CDR2 from the germline V gene are KGHSH and LQKENI. This CDR3 has 14 amino acids. The CDR3 is CASSPFAGSYEQYF. Here the CDR3 DNA reads TGTGCCAGCTCACCCTTCGCGGGATCCTACGAGCAGTACTTC.

The chain recombines TRBV27 with TRBJ2-7; D possibly corresponds to TRBD2 (5 bases). CDR1 MNHEY and CDR2 SMNVEV come from the germline V gene (reference sequence). V lost 0 bases and J 0 bases, leaving 9 bases between the germline ends. The CDR3 is 15 residues long. CDR3 loop: CASSLSTTLSYEQYF. In DNA form, the CDR3 reads TGTGCCAGCAGTTTATCGACTACCCTCTCCTACGAGCAGTACTTC.

The chain couples TRBV28 to TRBJ1-1; D is ambiguous. The CDR3 contains 14 residues. The germline V and J ends were trimmed by 3 bases and 1 base, with 9 bases remaining between them. Looked up from germline, CDR1 is MDHEN and CDR2 is SYDVKM. DNA for the CDR3: TGTGCCAGCAGTTTGGCGGCAGCGAACACTGAAGCTTTCTTT. It codes for CASSLAAANTEAFF.

V usage is TRBV14 and J usage is TRBJ1-6, with a weak D call TRBD1 (6 bases). The CDR3 covers 15 residues. Trimming shortened V by 3 bases and J by 7 bases, and 13 bases separated the two germline ends. Germline V gives CDR1 SGHDN, CDR2 FVKESK. The CDR3 DNA reads TGTGCCAGCAGCCAGGCGGACAGAAAGAATTCACCCCTCCACTTT. Encoded protein: CASSQADRKNSPLHF.

The V call is TRBV5-1, the J call TRBJ2-7; 10 bases match TRBD2. J gave up 2 bases and V 0 bases, and 2 bases lay outside the gene matches. Germline V gene sequence: CDR1 SGHRS, CDR2 YFSETQ. The CDR3 has 15 amino acids. For the CDR3, the DNA is TGCGCCAGCAGCTTGGGGCTAGCGGGAGCCTACGAGCAGTACTTC. It codes for CASSLGLAGAYEQYF.

About this clone itself: This CDR3 is also generated by other DNA sequences in the sample. The V gene is TRBV28, the J gene TRBJ2-7, with 9 bases matching TRBD1. The V gene end was trimmed by 6 bases and the J gene end by 0 bases; junction bases not matched to a gene: 3. Germline CDR1 reads MDHEN; CDR2 reads SYDVKM. The CDR3 is made up of 14 amino acids. The CDR3 is CASRRQGVSYEQYF. Here the CDR3 DNA reads TGTGCCAGCAGGCGACAGGGGGTCTCCTACGAGCAGTACTTC. The whole variable domain, remainder taken from reference TRBV28 and TRBJ2-7, is DVKVTQSSRYLVKRTGEKVFLECVQDMDHENMFWYRQDPGLGLRLIYFSYDVKMKEKGDIPEGYSVSREKKERFSLILESASTNQTSMYLCASRRQGVSYEQYFGPGTRLTVT.

The chain joins TRBV5-6 to TRBJ2-1; 7 bases map to TRBD2. The J segment lost 3 bases and the V segment lost 3 bases, leaving 0 bases of the junction unmatched. Germline CDR1 SGHDT, CDR2 YYEEEE. This CDR3 contains 13 residues. CDR3 sequence: CASSWTSYNEQFF. CDR3 nucleotides: TGTGCCAGCAGCTGGACTAGCTACAATGAGCAGTTCTTC. Drawing the rest from reference TRBV5-6 and TRBJ2-1, the complete variable domain is DAGVTQSPTHLIKTRGQQVTLRCSPKSGHDTVSWYQQALGQGPQFIFQYYEEEERQRGNFPDRFSGHQFPNYSSELNVNALLLGDSALYLCASSWTSYNEQFFGPGTRLTVL.

The V call is TRBV28, the J call TRBJ1-2; the D is unclear. The CDR3 totals 11 residues. Per germline, CDR1 MDHEN and CDR2 SYDVKM. The V gene lost 10 bases and the J gene lost 6 bases, with 12 bases spanning the gap. CDR3 sequence reads: CATSGYHGYTF. The CDR3 region has the DNA TGTGCCACCTCAGGTTACCATGGCTACACCTTC.

CDR3 nucleotides: TGTGCCAGCAGGTCTAGCGGGAGCGGTGAGCAGTTCTTC. Translating it yields CASRSSGSGEQFF. The rearrangement uses TRBV7-3 and TRBJ2-1; TRBD2 aligns across 10 bases. This CDR3 region has 13 residues. Unmatched junction bases numbered 5, after V lost 6 bases and J lost 9 bases. The germline gives CDR1 SGHTA, CDR2 FQGTGA.

This clone was seen more than once but under ten times. J is TRBJ1-3 and V is TRBV5-5; D perhaps matches TRBD1 (5 bases). The germline V and J ends were trimmed by 3 bases and 3 bases, with 16 bases remaining between them. Looked up from germline, CDR1 is SGHKS and CDR2 is YYEKEE (reference sequence). The length of the CDR3 is 16 residues. DNA for the CDR3: TGTGCCAGCAGCTGGGGCCCCGCGGTGGATGGAAACACCATATATTTT. As protein: CASSWGPAVDGNTIYF. The whole variable domain, remainder taken from reference TRBV5-5 and TRBJ1-3, is DAGVTQSPTHLIKTRGQQVTLRCSPISGHKSVSWYQQVLGQGPQFIFQYYEKEERGRGNFPDRFSARQFPNYSSELNVNALLLGDSALYLCASSWGPAVDGNTIYFGEGSWLTVV.

This chain joins TRBV5-6 and TRBJ1-5; TRBD1 matches 9 bases. There are 17 residues in the CDR3. V trimming: 1 base; J trimming: 4 bases; junction bases outside the gene matches: 9. CDR1 is SGHDT and CDR2 is YYEEEE in the germline V gene. CDR3 sequence (DNA): TGTGCCAGCAGCTTGTGGGGGGCCGGGACAGGGAATCAGCCCCAGCATTTT. This codes for CASSLWGAGTGNQPQHF.

The chain is built from TRBV28 and TRBJ1-2; no definite D call. Germline assignment: CDR1 MDHEN and CDR2 SYDVKM. V shed 3 bases and J shed 2 bases, with 13 bases lying between them. The CDR3 length is 15 residues. The CDR3 is CASSFAVSVNYGYTF. The CDR3 nucleotides read TGTGCCAGCAGTTTTGCAGTCTCAGTAAACTATGGCTACACCTTC.

The chain is built from TRBV27 and TRBJ2-7; D possibly corresponds to TRBD2 (6 bases). Germline CDR1 MNHEY, CDR2 SMNVEV (reference sequence). The V and J ends lost 6 bases and 4 bases respectively, with 16 bases between them. This CDR3 has 14 amino acids. This CDR3 reads CASSALGGGYEQYF. Written as DNA, the CDR3 is TGTGCCAGCAGCGCCCTGGGGGGAGGATACGAGCAGTACTTC.

This chain uses TRBV29-1 with TRBJ2-7; TRBD2 matches at 11 bases. Germline V gives CDR1 SQVTM, CDR2 ANQGSEA. The V and J ends lost 1 base and 6 bases, in that order; junction bases with no gene match: 2. This CDR3 region has 13 residues. DNA for the CDR3: TGCAGCGTTGAAGGCCTAGCGGGAGGCGAGCAGTACTTC. Translating it yields CSVEGLAGGEQYF.

DNA of the CDR3: TGTGCCAGCAGTTTATCGCTGGGGACAACTAGCACAGATACGCAGTATTTT. This gives the protein CASSLSLGTTSTDTQYF. The chain links TRBV27 to TRBJ2-3, with TRBD1 as a possible D gene (6 bases). CDR1 and CDR2 from the germline V gene are MNHEY and SMNVEV (reference sequence). The CDR3 runs 17 residues. V was clipped by 0 bases and J by 0 bases, with 13 bases between them.

Note on this clone: The sample has other DNA sequences that encode this CDR3 too. The J gene is TRBJ2-5, the V gene TRBV30, with 8 bases fitting TRBD1. Germline assignment: CDR1 GTSNPN and CDR2 SVGIG (reference sequence). The CDR3 has 13 residues. J gave up 5 bases and V 4 bases, and 6 bases lay outside the gene matches. CDR3 sequence: CAWTQGAGETQYF. The DNA of the CDR3 is TGTGCCTGGACGCAGGGGGCCGGGGAGACCCAGTACTTC.

V is TRBV2 and J is TRBJ1-2; D may be TRBD1 (6 bases). From germline, CDR1 is SNHLY and CDR2 FYNNEI. The CDR3 extends over 14 amino acids. The V end lost 4 bases, the J end lost 4 bases, and 13 bases lay between the germline ends. The CDR3 is CASSVGGLPYGYTF. The CDR3 nucleotides read TGTGCCAGCAGTGTTGGGGGCCTTCCCTATGGCTACACCTTC.

This clone occurred a few times. This chain uses TRBV18 with TRBJ1-3; possible D gene TRBD1, 5 bases. This CDR3 is built from 15 residues. Germline V lookup: CDR1 KGHSH, CDR2 LQKENI. V was clipped by 3 bases and J by 6 bases, with 15 bases between them. This CDR3 is CASSPSASRENTIYF. The CDR3 coding sequence is TGTGCCAGCTCACCGAGCGCTTCCAGGGAAAACACCATATATTTT.

The genes are TRBV5-6 and TRBJ1-5, with 9 positions matching TRBD1. This CDR3 is 16 amino acids long. J was trimmed by 4 bases and V by 0 bases; bases with no gene match: 5. Germline lookup yields CDR1 SGHDT and CDR2 YYEEEE. The CDR3 sequence is CASSLGGQGFNQPQHF. DNA of the CDR3: TGTGCCAGCAGCTTGGGGGGACAGGGCTTTAATCAGCCCCAGCATTTT.

This clone appeared a few times. The V gene is TRBV15, the J gene TRBJ1-2, with 8 bases that match TRBD1. The germline V gene encodes CDR1 LNHNV and CDR2 YYDKDF (reference sequence). Trimming took 0 bases from V and 7 from J; bases not matched to a gene: 13. This CDR3 is 17 amino acids long. In DNA, the CDR3 is TGTGCCACCAGCAGAGACCAAGGGACAGGTAGAATGAGTGGCTACACCTTC. Its translation: CATSRDQGTGRMSGYTF. Combining the CDR3 with reference TRBV15 and TRBJ1-2 gives the whole variable domain DAMVIQNPRYQVTQFGKPVTLSCSQTLNHNVMYWYQQKSSQAPKLLFHYYDKDFNNEADTPDNFQSRRPNTSFCFLDIRSPGLGDTAMYLCATSRDQGTGRMSGYTFGSGTRLTVV.

This chain uses TRBV5-6 with TRBJ2-1; 10 nucleotides align to TRBD2. Germline lookup yields CDR1 SGHDT and CDR2 YYEEEE. This CDR3 has 16 amino acids. The V and J ends lost 5 bases and 0 bases, in that order; junction bases with no gene match: 5. The CDR3 DNA is TGTGCCAGCAGTATAGCGGGAGGTAGCTCCTACAATGAGCAGTTCTTC. This encodes CASSIAGGSSYNEQFF.